This entry lists 12 T cell receptor beta chains sequenced from one sample in a study of blood T cell repertoires in COVID-19 (dated by TCRdb to 2019 to 2021). Libraries came from the immunoSEQ multiplex PCR assay. The table was pulled from immuneACCESS by TCRdb, which kept in-frame rearrangements only. Such tables lose some clones; where checked, under half of the loss comes from unresolved V genes, and the rest has no known cause. This sample is represented by 250,000 to 300,000 clones; about nine tenths of them were singletons. The leading ten clones occupy about 1.6% of the sample. Sequencing used peripheral blood. The receptors stem from a woman aged 35 to 49 who had recovered from COVID-19.

This chain connects TRBV7-2 to TRBJ1-5; D gene uncertain. There are 13 residues in the CDR3. Germline V gives CDR1 SGHTA, CDR2 FQGNSA. The V and J ends lost 6 bases and 6 bases respectively, with 12 bases between them. CDR3 coding DNA: TGTGCCAGCAGGCAGGATCGGGGTCAGCCCCAGCATTTT. Translated, it gives CASRQDRGQPQHF. Filled out from reference TRBV7-2 and TRBJ1-5, the complete variable domain reads GAGVSQSPSNKVTEKGKDVELRCDPISGHTALYWYRQSLGQGLEFLIYFQGNSAPDKSGLPSDRFSAERTGGSVSTLTIQRTQQEDSAVYLCASRQDRGQPQHFGDGTRLSIL.

This rearrangement joins TRBV27 to TRBJ1-1; 10 bases are a match to TRBD1. Trimming at V came to 6 bases and at J to 5 bases, leaving 9 bases not matched to a gene. The CDR3 length is 15 residues. The germline CDR1 and CDR2 sequences are MNHEY and SMNVEV (reference sequence). This CDR3 reads CASRGTGAPGTEAFF. CDR3 bases: TGTGCCAGCAGGGGGACAGGGGCCCCGGGGACTGAAGCTTTCTTT.

The chain is built from TRBV9 and TRBJ2-7, with D perhaps TRBD1 (5 bases). The CDR3 spans 15 residues. With 0 bases removed from V and 1 base from J, the gap between germline ends came to 11 bases. From germline, CDR1 is SGDLS and CDR2 YYNGEE. The CDR3 reads CASSVEQDPSYEQYF. CDR3 coding DNA: TGTGCCAGCAGCGTAGAACAGGATCCATCCTACGAGCAGTACTTC.

CDR3 sequence: CASSVGPPEIQETQYF. As DNA, the CDR3 is TGTGCCAGCAGCGTAGGCCCTCCGGAGATCCAAGAGACCCAGTACTTC. The chain joins TRBV9 to TRBJ2-5; D is undetermined. Germline V gene data show CDR1 as SGDLS and CDR2 as YYNGEE. This CDR3 is 16 amino acids long. Trimming left V 0 bases short and J 1 base short, with 13 bases between.

The rearrangement joins TRBV2 to TRBJ1-6, with D maybe TRBD1 (6 bases). The V end lost 0 bases, the J end lost 14 bases, and 11 bases lay between the germline ends. The CDR3 is 13 residues long. Germline V gene sequence: CDR1 SNHLY, CDR2 FYNNEI. CDR3 sequence reads: CASSEAQGLSLHF. CDR3 nucleotide sequence: TGTGCCAGCAGTGAAGCGCAGGGGCTCTCCCTCCACTTT.

This clone was picked up one time. The CDR3 DNA sequence: TGTGCCAGCAGTTTTAGCGGGGGAGGCTCCGAGCAGTACTTC. Translating it yields CASSFSGGGSEQYF. The chain is built from TRBV27 and TRBJ2-7; 9 positions agree with TRBD2. The CDR3 spans 14 residues. CDR1 is MNHEY and CDR2 is SMNVEV in the germline V gene (reference sequence). Unmatched junction bases numbered 6, after V lost 3 bases and J lost 6 bases.

The chain is built from TRBV7-6 and TRBJ2-6; TRBD2 aligns across 7 bases. The CDR3 is 18 amino acids. The V gene's germline CDR1 is SGHVS and CDR2 FNYEAQ. The trim removed 1 base at V and 0 bases at J, leaving 6 bases unmatched. The CDR3 DNA is TGTGCCAGCAGCTTAGGAGCGGGACCTAACTCTGGGGCCAACGTCCTGACTTTC. This sequence encodes CASSLGAGPNSGANVLTF.

This chain connects TRBV7-6 to TRBJ2-1; TRBD1 aligns across 8 bases. CDR3 length: 15 amino acids. The germline gives CDR1 SGHVS, CDR2 FNYEAQ. The V and J ends lost 6 bases and 1 base, in that order; junction bases with no gene match: 5. Written as DNA, the CDR3 is TGTGCCAGCAGTCGGCGGGACAGGTCCTACAATGAGCAGTTCTTC. As protein: CASSRRDRSYNEQFF.

The chain links TRBV3-1 (or the pseudogene TRBV3-2) to TRBJ2-1; TRBD2 aligns across 7 bases. Germline trimming cut 0 bases from V and 0 bases from J; bases unmatched to any gene: 8. The germline CDR1 and CDR2 sequences are LGHDT and YNNKEL (reference sequence). The CDR3 sequence is 18 residues long. The CDR3 nucleotides are TGTGCCAGCAGCCAAGATACGTTGGGACTACCCTCCTACAATGAGCAGTTCTTC. Translated: CASSQDTLGLPSYNEQFF.

This clone was observed a single time. The V gene is TRBV5-5, the J gene TRBJ2-5, with D possibly being TRBD1 (8 bases). CDR1 is SGHKS, CDR2 YYEKEE, per germline (reference sequence). The V and J ends lost 4 bases and 5 bases respectively, with 15 bases between them. The CDR3 loop spans 14 amino acids. The CDR3 reads CASSPDRGGETQYF. CDR3 DNA: TGTGCCAGCAGCCCCGACAGGGGAGGGGAGACCCAGTACTTC.

CDR3 DNA: TGCGCCAGCAGCTACCTCAGGGCGTCTAATGAAAAACTGTTTTTT. Its translation: CASSYLRASNEKLFF. The rearrangement joins TRBV5-1 to TRBJ1-4; tentatively, D is TRBD1 (5 bases). CDR3 length equals 15 residues. Trimming shortened V by 3 bases and J by 3 bases, and 12 bases separated the two germline ends. The germline gives CDR1 SGHRS, CDR2 YFSETQ.

This clone was counted once. The chain combines TRBV27 with TRBJ2-2; TRBD1 aligns across 7 bases. Per germline, CDR1 MNHEY and CDR2 SMNVEV (reference sequence). Germline trimming cut 5 bases from V and 4 bases from J; bases unmatched to any gene: 16. The CDR3 totals 18 residues. The CDR3 protein is CASSPRPAQGISTGELFF. CDR3 DNA sequence: TGTGCCAGCAGTCCCCGCCCCGCACAGGGGATCTCCACCGGGGAGCTGTTTTTT.